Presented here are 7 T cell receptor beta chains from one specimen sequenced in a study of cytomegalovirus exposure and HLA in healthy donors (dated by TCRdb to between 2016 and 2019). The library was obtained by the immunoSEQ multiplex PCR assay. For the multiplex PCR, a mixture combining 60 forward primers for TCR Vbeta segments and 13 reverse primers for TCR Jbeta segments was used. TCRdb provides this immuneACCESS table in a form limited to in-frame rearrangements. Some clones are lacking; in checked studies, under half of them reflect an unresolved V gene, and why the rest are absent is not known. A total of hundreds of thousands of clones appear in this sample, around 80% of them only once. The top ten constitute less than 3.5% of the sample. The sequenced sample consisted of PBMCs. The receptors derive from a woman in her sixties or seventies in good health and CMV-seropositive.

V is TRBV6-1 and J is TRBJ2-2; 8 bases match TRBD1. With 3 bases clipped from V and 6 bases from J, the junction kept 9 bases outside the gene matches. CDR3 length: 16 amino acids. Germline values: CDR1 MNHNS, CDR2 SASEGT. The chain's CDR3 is CASSDRGPVDPGELFF. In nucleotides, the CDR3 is TGTGCCAGCAGTGACAGGGGGCCGGTGGATCCCGGGGAGCTGTTTTTT.

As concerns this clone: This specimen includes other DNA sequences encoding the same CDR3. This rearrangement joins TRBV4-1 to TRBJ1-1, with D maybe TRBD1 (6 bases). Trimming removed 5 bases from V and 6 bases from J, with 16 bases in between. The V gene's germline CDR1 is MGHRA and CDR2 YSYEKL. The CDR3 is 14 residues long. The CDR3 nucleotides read TGCGCCAGCAGCAGGGGGGGTCTGGGCGCTGAAGCTTTCTTT. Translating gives CASSRGGLGAEAFF.

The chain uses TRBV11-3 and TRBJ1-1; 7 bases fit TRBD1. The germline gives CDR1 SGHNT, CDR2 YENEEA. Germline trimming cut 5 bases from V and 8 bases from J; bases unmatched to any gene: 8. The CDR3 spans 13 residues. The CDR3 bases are TGTGCCAGCAGCGTCAGACAGGGCCGGGAAGCTTTCTTT. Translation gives CASSVRQGREAFF.

The CDR3 DNA reads as TGTGCCAGCAGTTACGGGGGGGCACGGGAGACCCAGTACTTC. Translating it yields CASSYGGARETQYF. The rearrangement uses TRBV6-5 and TRBJ2-5; D might be TRBD2 (7 bases). The germline V gene encodes CDR1 MNHEY and CDR2 SVGAGI. V shed 2 bases and J shed 5 bases, with 12 bases lying between them. This CDR3 spans 14 amino acids.

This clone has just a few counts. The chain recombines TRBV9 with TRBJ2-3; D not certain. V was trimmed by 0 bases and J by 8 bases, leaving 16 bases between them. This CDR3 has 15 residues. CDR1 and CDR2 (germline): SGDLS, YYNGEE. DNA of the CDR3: TGTGCCAGCAGCGTAGGACCACTGATCCAGGTTACGCAGTATTTT. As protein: CASSVGPLIQVTQYF.

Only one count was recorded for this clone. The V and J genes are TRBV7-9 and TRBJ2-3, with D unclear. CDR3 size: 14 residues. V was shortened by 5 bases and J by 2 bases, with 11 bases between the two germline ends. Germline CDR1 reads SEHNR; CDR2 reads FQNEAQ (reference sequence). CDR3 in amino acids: CASSTEFHTDTQYF. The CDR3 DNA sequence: TGTGCCAGCAGCACCGAGTTTCACACAGATACGCAGTATTTT.

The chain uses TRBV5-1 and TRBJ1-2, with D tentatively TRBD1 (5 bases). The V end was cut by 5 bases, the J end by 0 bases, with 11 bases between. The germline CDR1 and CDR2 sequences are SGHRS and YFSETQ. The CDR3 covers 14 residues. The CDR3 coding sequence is TGCGCCAGCAGAGCGGGACCGACTAACTATGGCTACACCTTC. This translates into CASRAGPTNYGYTF.